This entry features one TCR beta chain sequence. What it binds is not known. This specimen comes from a study of T cell responses to AZD1222 COVID-19 vaccine. Study overall: Analysis merged second doses at about 4 or about 12 weeks.

Libraries were prepared by immunoSEQ multiplex PCR; TCRdb keeps only in-frame clonotypes and omits some of them. The table has roughly 100,000 clones, about 93% seen once. Trimming left V 2 bases short and J 1 base short, with 14 bases between. CDR1 KGHSH and CDR2 LQKENI come from the germline V gene. This CDR3 is 16 amino acids long. Whole-study results and caveats: Reportedly, nearly half of unique spike TCRs recognized epitopes outside B.1.351/B.1.1.7 mutations.

V usage is TRBV18 and J usage is TRBJ1-1; D uncertain. Sequencing was performed on peripheral blood, taken on day 0 of AZD1222 vaccination. This receptor was taken from an adult in good health. CDR3 DNA sequence: TGTGCCAGCTCACCAGCGTCAGGAGGCAAGAACACTGAAGCTTTCTTT. Translated, it gives CASSPASGGKNTEAFF.